This TCR beta chain stems from a study of shared clonotypes between healthy human individuals. Assay: immunoSEQ multiplex PCR; the TCRdb copy retains only in-frame clones and omits some. This table has around 2,000,000 clones, roughly 96% appearing once. Germline V CDR1 and CDR2: SGHTA, FQGNSA. With 1 base removed from V and 4 bases from J, the gap between germline ends came to 11 bases. This CDR3 comprises 15 residues. The V call is TRBV7-2, the J call TRBJ2-1; weak D call: TRBD2 (5 bases). Sequencing was performed on naive CD4+ T cells sorted from blood. Subset indicated: CD45RA+ positively selected. The clonotype was recovered from a young man in good health. This CDR3 is CASSLGGGRYNEQFF. The CDR3 DNA reads TGTGCCAGCAGCTTAGGTGGCGGGCGTTACAATGAGCAGTTCTTC.